Below are 20 T cell receptor beta chains sequenced from a single sample in a study of blood T cell repertoires in COVID-19. TCRdb's copy holds only in-frame clones and misses some; the assay was immunoSEQ multiplex PCR. The repertoire holds 150,000 to 200,000 clones, with 65% to 80% as singletons. The sample consisted of PBMCs or T cells enriched from blood (not recorded which). The receptors originated from a woman between 45 and 60 years old with acute COVID-19.

The rearrangement joins TRBV27 to TRBJ1-4; TRBD1 is a possible D gene (5 bases). The length of the CDR3 is 14 residues. Per germline, CDR1 MNHEY and CDR2 SMNVEV (reference sequence). Trimming pared 8 bases from V and 8 bases from J, leaving 18 bases between. The CDR3 nucleotides read TGTGCCAGCCGGACCCAGGGTTCACGCGAAAAACTGTTTTTT. This translates into CASRTQGSREKLFF.

This clone was counted a single time. This chain uses TRBV5-1 with TRBJ1-1; 8 nucleotides agree with TRBD1. Germline values: CDR1 SGHRS, CDR2 YFSETQ. This CDR3 has 15 amino acids. Trimming at V came to 4 bases and at J to 3 bases, leaving 8 bases not matched to a gene. Written as DNA, the CDR3 is TGCGCCAGCAGCCTGCGGACAGGGAAGGACACTGAAGCTTTCTTT. It yields the protein CASSLRTGKDTEAFF.

This clone has a single count. This chain links TRBV6-5 with TRBJ1-5; 7 bases fit TRBD1. Unmatched junction bases numbered 5, after V lost 6 bases and J lost 0 bases. Germline lookup yields CDR1 MNHEY and CDR2 SVGAGI. There are 15 residues in the CDR3. The CDR3 loop is CASRAGTASNQPQHF. The CDR3, as DNA: TGTGCCAGCAGGGCCGGGACAGCTAGCAATCAGCCCCAGCATTTT.

This sequence joins TRBV4-2 and TRBJ1-5; tentative D call: TRBD1 (6 bases). The V gene lost 5 bases and the J gene lost 12 bases, with 14 bases spanning the gap. Per germline, CDR1 LGHNA and CDR2 YNFKEQ. This CDR3 is 12 amino acids long. The CDR3 here is CASSGPQGNQHF. The CDR3 DNA sequence: TGTGCCAGCAGCGGACCACAGGGAAACCAGCATTTT.

V and J are TRBV18 and TRBJ1-2, with D possibly matching TRBD1 (6 bases). Trimming shortened V by 3 bases and J by 0 bases, and 14 bases separated the two germline ends. The germline V gene encodes CDR1 KGHSH and CDR2 LQKENI. The length of the CDR3 is 16 residues. DNA of the CDR3: TGTGCCAGCTCACCCTCGACAGGCCGAGCTAACTATGGCTACACCTTC. This encodes CASSPSTGRANYGYTF. Drawing the rest from reference TRBV18 and TRBJ1-2, the complete variable domain is NAGVMQNPRHLVRRRGQEARLRCSPMKGHSHVYWYRQLPEEGLKFMVYLQKENIIDESGMPKERFSAEFPKEGPSILRIQQVVRGDSAAYFCASSPSTGRANYGYTFGSGTRLTVV.

V usage is TRBV7-2 and J usage is TRBJ2-1, with TRBD2 matching 12 bases. The ends lost 1 base at V and 8 bases at J; junction bases unmatched: 3. CDR3 length: 15 residues. Looked up from germline, CDR1 is SGHTA and CDR2 is FQGNSA. The CDR3 protein is CASSLVLAGGDEQFF. As DNA, the CDR3 is TGTGCCAGCAGCTTAGTCCTAGCGGGGGGGGATGAGCAGTTCTTC. The complete variable domain, with remaining parts taken from reference TRBV7-2 and TRBJ2-1, reads GAGVSQSPSNKVTEKGKDVELRCDPISGHTALYWYRQSLGQGLEFLIYFQGNSAPDKSGLPSDRFSAERTGGSVSTLTIQRTQQEDSAVYLCASSLVLAGGDEQFFGPGTRLTVL.

V gene TRBV28 combines with J gene TRBJ1-2; a weak D match, TRBD1 (6 bases). This CDR3 comprises 16 residues. Trimming cost V 3 bases and J 1 base, with 15 bases left between them. Germline-derived CDR1 and CDR2 are MDHEN and SYDVKM. CDR3 residues: CASSFPPAGDNYGYTF. CDR3 nucleotides: TGTGCCAGCAGTTTCCCACCCGCAGGGGATAACTATGGCTACACCTTC.

The V gene is TRBV19, the J gene TRBJ1-3, with D unresolved. V lost 5 bases to trimming and J lost 4 bases, with 15 bases between them. Germline CDR1 is LNHDA and CDR2 is SQIVND (reference sequence). This CDR3 has 15 residues. CDR3 bases: TGTGCCAGTAGTCCAAGCAGCAACTACGGAAACACCATATATTTT. Translation gives CASSPSSNYGNTIYF.

The genes are TRBV21-1 and TRBJ1-2; the table's TRBD1 call for D was not verified on the DNA. TRBV21-1 is a pseudogene segment. This CDR3 is built from 12 residues. The CDR3: CASRQGLGGYTF. The CDR3 coding sequence is TGTGCCAGCAGGCAGGGGCTAGGCGGCTACACCTTC.

The rearrangement uses TRBV10-2 and TRBJ2-7; 7 nucleotides agree with TRBD1. This CDR3 is built from 12 residues. Losses at the gene ends were 6 bases for V and 7 bases for J; bases not matched to a gene: 6. Germline CDR1 reads WSHSY; CDR2 reads SAAADI. Here the CDR3 reads CASSLGTEEQYV. CDR3 in DNA: TGCGCCAGCAGCCTTGGGACAGAGGAGCAGTACGTC.

The chain links TRBV11-2 to TRBJ1-1, with D perhaps TRBD1 (5 bases). CDR1 SGHAT and CDR2 FQNNGV come from the germline V gene. CDR3 length: 12 amino acids. Trimming took 8 bases from V and 0 from J, leaving 7 bases between them. This CDR3 reads CASLQVNTEAFF. CDR3 in DNA: TGTGCCAGCCTACAGGTGAACACTGAAGCTTTCTTT.

This clone was counted between two and nine times. The J gene is TRBJ2-5, the V gene TRBV11-2, with D maybe TRBD1 (5 bases). Germline V gene sequence: CDR1 SGHAT, CDR2 FQNNGV. CDR3 length: 15 residues. V dropped 1 base and J dropped 5 bases, with 14 bases sitting between them. The CDR3, as DNA: TGTGCCAGCAGCTTAGGCCCAGCAGGGTGGGAGACCCAGTACTTC. This sequence encodes CASSLGPAGWETQYF.

The rearrangement uses TRBV24-1 and TRBJ1-5; 10 nucleotides align to TRBD1. CDR1 and CDR2 from the germline V gene are KGHDR and SFDVKD. The CDR3 runs to 16 residues. V dropped 4 bases and J dropped 4; count of bases not matched to a gene: 6. The CDR3 here is CATSESGTGANQPQHF. CDR3 bases: TGTGCCACCAGTGAGTCCGGGACAGGGGCTAATCAGCCCCAGCATTTT.

The chain links TRBV28 to TRBJ2-2; 10 bases map to TRBD2. Germline V lookup: CDR1 MDHEN, CDR2 SYDVKM. CDR3 length: 16 residues. The V gene end was trimmed by 2 bases and the J gene end by 6 bases; junction bases not matched to a gene: 6. CDR3 sequence: CASSLRVAGGAGELFF. As DNA, the CDR3 is TGTGCCAGCAGTTTAAGGGTAGCGGGGGGAGCCGGGGAGCTGTTTTTT.

The chain recombines TRBV11-1 with TRBJ2-2; no definite D call. Between the trimmed V and J ends, which lost 5 bases and 9 bases, there was a span of 10 bases. Germline V gene sequence: CDR1 SGHAT, CDR2 FQDESV (reference sequence). The CDR3 loop spans 12 amino acids. The CDR3 protein is CASSPYPWELFF. The CDR3 DNA is TGTGCCAGCAGCCCCTATCCGTGGGAGCTGTTTTTT.

This clone was found once. V usage is TRBV5-4 and J usage is TRBJ2-1; 11 positions match TRBD1. J was trimmed by 6 bases and V by 0 bases; bases with no gene match: 2. CDR3 size: 15 residues. CDR1 SGHNT and CDR2 YYREEE come from the germline V gene (reference sequence). DNA of the CDR3: TGTGCCAGCAGCTTGGGGACAGGGGGCTTCAATGAGCAGTTCTTC. Protein product: CASSLGTGGFNEQFF.

The chain is built from TRBV2 and TRBJ1-6; 7 positions match TRBD1. With V trimmed by 6 bases and J by 9 bases, 11 bases remained unmatched. Germline loops: CDR1 SNHLY, CDR2 FYNNEI. The length of the CDR3 is 15 residues. CDR3: CASRATGARVSPLHF. In DNA form, the CDR3 reads TGTGCCAGCAGAGCTACAGGGGCTAGGGTTTCACCCCTCCACTTT. Full variable domain (rest looked up from reference TRBV2 and TRBJ1-6): EPEVTQTPSHQVTQMGQEVILRCVPISNHLYFYWYRQILGQKVEFLVSFYNNEISEKSEIFDDQFSVERPDGSNFTLKIRSTKLEDSAMYFCASRATGARVSPLHFGNGTRLTVT.

J is TRBJ1-4 and V is TRBV5-4; tentatively, D is TRBD1 (6 bases). Germline V gives CDR1 SGHNT, CDR2 YYREEE (reference sequence). The V end lost 3 bases, the J end lost 8 bases, and 11 bases lay between the germline ends. The CDR3 contains 13 residues. The CDR3 is CASSSNRDEKLFF. CDR3 coding DNA: TGTGCCAGCAGCTCTAACAGGGACGAAAAACTGTTTTTT.

The J gene is TRBJ2-1, the V gene TRBV3-1 (or the pseudogene TRBV3-2), with TRBD2 matching over 8 bases. Germline V gene data show CDR1 as LGHDT and CDR2 as YNNKEL (reference sequence). J was trimmed by 9 bases and V by 6 bases; bases with no gene match: 13. The CDR3 loop spans 15 amino acids. This CDR3 reads CASRQNAGGHFEQFF. In DNA form, the CDR3 reads TGTGCCAGCAGACAAAATGCGGGGGGACATTTTGAGCAGTTCTTC.

This clone was observed a handful of times. The chain employs TRBV19 and TRBJ1-6; D possibly corresponds to TRBD1 (6 bases). The CDR3 extends over 13 amino acids. Germline values: CDR1 LNHDA, CDR2 SQIVND (reference sequence). V was pared by 5 bases and J by 8 bases, with 10 bases between. CDR3 coding DNA: TGTGCCAGTAGTGTGTACAGGGATTCACCCCTCCACTTT. Amino acids: CASSVYRDSPLHF.